Listed here are 6 T cell receptor beta chains from one sample, sequenced in a study of vaccination and CD4 T cells after COVID-19. Their antigens remain unidentified. The treatment denotes: approximately 10-day PBMC culture with coronavirus spike peptide pools or control peptides (ViraFEST assay). The Oncomine TCR Beta short-read assay was applied to DNA of cultured CD4+ T cells. MiXCR was run by TCRdb on the PCR reads, yielding one entry per CDR3 protein. The sample carries about 14,000 distinct CDR3 sequences, under 55% recorded once. The sample consisted of CD4+ T cells from blood, cultured in vitro, taken after SARS-CoV-2 vaccination. The receptors here all came from a human donor who had recovered from COVID-19.

Only one count was recorded for this clonotype. V gene TRBV15 combines with J gene TRBJ2-6, with unresolved D. The V end lost 0 bases, the J end lost 0 bases, and 6 bases lay between the germline ends. CDR3 length: 16 amino acids. Germline CDR1 reads LNHNV; CDR2 reads YYDKDF (reference sequence). The CDR3 here is CATSRDRSSGANVLTF. The CDR3 DNA sequence: TGTGCCACCAGCAGAGATCGGAGCTCTGGGGCCAACGTCCTGACTTTC.

This clonotype was seen a handful of times. V is TRBV20-1 and J is TRBJ1-5, with D unresolved. CDR1 and CDR2 (germline): DFQATT, SNEGSKA (reference sequence). Deletions cut 4 bases from V and 3 bases from J, with 10 bases between. CDR3 size: 13 residues. CDR3: CSAILGINQPQHF. CDR3 nucleotides: TGCAGTGCTATCTTAGGGATCAATCAGCCCCAGCATTTT.

This clonotype was picked up a small number of times. The V call is TRBV28, the J call TRBJ1-1, with 7 bases matching TRBD1. Trimming took 6 bases from V and 4 from J; bases not matched to a gene: 14. Looked up from germline, CDR1 is MDHEN and CDR2 is SYDVKM. CDR3 length: 16 amino acids. CDR3 loop: CASRPRQGRGSTEAFF. Written as DNA, the CDR3 is TGTGCCAGCAGACCCAGACAGGGTAGAGGTAGCACTGAAGCTTTCTTT.

This clonotype was observed a few times. This chain uses TRBV11-3 with TRBJ2-5, with TRBD1 as a possible D gene (5 bases). This CDR3 contains 15 residues. Deletions cut 4 bases from V and 1 base from J, with 13 bases between. Germline lookup yields CDR1 SGHNT and CDR2 YENEEA. In DNA form, the CDR3 reads TGTGCCAGCAGCTCGAGAACAGGATTCCAAGAGACCCAGTACTTC. Translation gives CASSSRTGFQETQYF. The entire variable domain, with the rest obtained from reference TRBV11-3 and TRBJ2-5, is as follows: EAGVVQSPRYKIIEKKQPVAFWCNPISGHNTLYWYLQNLGQGPELLIRYENEEAVDDSQLPKDRFSAERLKGVDSTLKIQPAELGDSAVYLCASSSRTGFQETQYFGPGTRLLVL.

This clonotype was recorded a few times. This sequence joins TRBV7-2 and TRBJ1-1; D uncertain. Germline CDR1 and CDR2: SGHTA and FQGNSA. The CDR3 contains 13 residues. V lost 6 bases and J lost 2, with 10 bases in between. For the CDR3, the DNA is TGTGCCAGCAGGACCGGGATAAACACTGAAGCTTTCTTT. Residues: CASRTGINTEAFF.

This chain connects TRBV15 to TRBJ2-1; unclear D gene. Germline lookup yields CDR1 LNHNV and CDR2 YYDKDF (reference sequence). The CDR3 contains 14 residues. V gave up 5 bases and J gave up 7 bases, with 15 bases separating them. The CDR3 here is CATSRKTGWNEQFF. The CDR3 DNA is TGTGCCACCAGCCGGAAGACGGGTTGGAATGAGCAGTTCTTC.